Below, one T cell receptor (beta chain) is given with its context. The antigen remains unidentified. The data are from a study of radiation and T cells in renal cell carcinoma. Time point described: blood 4 weeks post-SBRT, at nephrectomy. Documented treatment: 15 Gy SBRT to primary tumor, nephrectomy 4 weeks later. Using immunoSEQ multiplex PCR, the repertoire was profiled, and TCRdb retains in-frame clones only, with some absent. There are 80,000 or so clones in the sample; 80% to 90% occur only once, and roughly 5.4% lies in the top ten. This CDR3 is built from 14 residues. The ends lost 6 bases at V and 7 bases at J; junction bases unmatched: 7. Germline assignment: CDR1 MNHNY and CDR2 SVGAGI (reference sequence). Study-wide results and caveats: Without pretreatment biopsies, baseline tumor clonotype presence was undetermined. Top tumor clonotypes rose in blood 2 weeks post-radiation, then contracted.

The genes are TRBV6-6 and TRBJ1-5; TRBD1 agrees at 9 bases. This receptor was identified in a woman in her 70s with renal cell carcinoma. The sequencing here drew on blood, taken from a patient whose treatment included radiotherapy and nephrectomy. The chain's CDR3 is CASSAGQGGQPQHF. CDR3 in DNA: TGTGCCAGCAGCGCGGGACAGGGAGGCCAGCCCCAGCATTTT.